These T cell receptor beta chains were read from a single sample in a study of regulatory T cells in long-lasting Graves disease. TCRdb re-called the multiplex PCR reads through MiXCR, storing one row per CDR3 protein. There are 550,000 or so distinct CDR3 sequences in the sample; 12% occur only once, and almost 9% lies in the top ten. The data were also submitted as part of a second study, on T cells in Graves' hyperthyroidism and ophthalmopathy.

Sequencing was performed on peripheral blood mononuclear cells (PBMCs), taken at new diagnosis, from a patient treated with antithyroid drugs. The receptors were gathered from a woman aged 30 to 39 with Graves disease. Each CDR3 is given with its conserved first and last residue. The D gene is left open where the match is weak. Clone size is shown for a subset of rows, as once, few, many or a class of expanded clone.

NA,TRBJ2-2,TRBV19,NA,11,CASSGGRELFF,TGTGCCAGTAGCGGTGGTAGGGAGCTGTTTTTT
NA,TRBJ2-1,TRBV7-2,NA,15,CASSSRALFYNEQFF,TGTGCCAGCAGCTCCCGGGCCCTTTTTTACAATGAGCAGTTCTTC
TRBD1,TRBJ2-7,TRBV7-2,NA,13,CASSFSQGDEQYF,TGTGCCAGCAGCTTCAGTCAGGGGGACGAGCAGTACTTC
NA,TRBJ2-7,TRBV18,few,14,CASSAQGLTYEQYF,TGTGCCAGCTCTGCACAGGGTTTGACCTACGAGCAGTACTTC
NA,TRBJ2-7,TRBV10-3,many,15,CAISDRQGGGYEQYF,TGTGCCATCAGTGATAGACAGGGAGGGGGATACGAGCAGTACTTC
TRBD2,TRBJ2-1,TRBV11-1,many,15,CASSLSKQWTSGRGF,TGTGCCAGCAGCTTATCAAAACAATGGACTAGCGGGAGAGGGTTC
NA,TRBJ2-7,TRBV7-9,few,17,CASSLDTFEVLTMEQYF,TGTGCCAGCAGCTTAGATACCTTCGAAGTGCTAACGATGGAGCAGTACTTC
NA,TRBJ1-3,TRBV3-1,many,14,CASSQDRAGNTIYF,TGTGCCAGCAGCCAAGACAGGGCTGGAAACACCATATATTTT
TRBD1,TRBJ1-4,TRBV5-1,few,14,CASSYGTGYEKLFF,TGCGCCAGCAGCTACGGGACAGGTTATGAAAAACTGTTTTTT
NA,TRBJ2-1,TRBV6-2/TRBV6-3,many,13,CASSYSRAIEQFF,TGTGCCAGCAGTTACTCGAGGGCTATAGAGCAGTTCTTC
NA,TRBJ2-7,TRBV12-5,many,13,CASGYDSSYEQYF,TGTGCTAGTGGTTACGACAGTTCCTACGAGCAGTACTTC
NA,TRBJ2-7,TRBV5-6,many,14,CASSLGMGSYEQYF,TGTGCCAGCAGCTTGGGGATGGGTTCCTACGAGCAGTACTTC
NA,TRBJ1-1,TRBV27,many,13,CASSQDLNTEAFF,TGTGCCAGCAGCCAAGACCTCAACACTGAAGCTTTCTTT
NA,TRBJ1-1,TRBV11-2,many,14,CASSLVGREIEAFF,TGTGCCAGCAGCTTAGTAGGCAGGGAGATTGAAGCTTTCTTT
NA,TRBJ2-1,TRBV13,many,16,CASSMGTPKGHNEQFF,TGTGCCAGCAGCATGGGGACCCCTAAAGGGCACAATGAGCAGTTCTTC
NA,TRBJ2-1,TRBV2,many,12,CASEAGYNEQFF,TGTGCCAGCGAAGCGGGTTACAATGAGCAGTTCTTC
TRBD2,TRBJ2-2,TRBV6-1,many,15,CASTSSGRVTGELFF,TGTGCCAGCACCTCTAGCGGGAGGGTGACCGGGGAGCTGTTTTTT
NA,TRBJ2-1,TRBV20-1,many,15,CSAPKTGAPYNEQFF,TGCAGTGCTCCCAAAACAGGAGCACCTTACAATGAGCAGTTCTTC
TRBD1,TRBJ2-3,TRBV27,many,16,CASSLWQGASTDTQYF,TGTGCCAGCAGTTTATGGCAGGGGGCGAGCACAGATACGCAGTATTTT
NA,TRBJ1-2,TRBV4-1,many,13,CASRDSPWGGYTF,TGCGCCAGCCGGGACTCTCCGTGGGGTGGCTACACCTTC
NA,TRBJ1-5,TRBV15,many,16,CATSRGVGLSNQPQHF,TGTGCCACCAGCAGGGGCGTGGGGTTAAGCAATCAGCCCCAGCATTTT
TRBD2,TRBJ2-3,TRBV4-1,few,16,CASSQGPAGGPDTQYF,TGCGCCAGCAGCCAAGGGCCAGCGGGAGGGCCGGATACGCAGTATTTT
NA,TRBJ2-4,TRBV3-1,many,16,CASSPNRAVAKNIQYF,TGTGCCAGCAGCCCGAACCGGGCTGTAGCCAAAAACATTCAGTACTTC
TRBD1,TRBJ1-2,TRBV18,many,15,CASSPDLTGGYGYTF,TGTGCCAGCTCACCAGATTTAACAGGGGGCTATGGCTACACCTTC
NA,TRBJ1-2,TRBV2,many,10,CASSDSGYTF,TGTGCCAGCAGTGATTCTGGCTACACCTTC
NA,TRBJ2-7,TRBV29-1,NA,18,CSVEDWPLSCQKLYEQYF,TGCAGCGTTGAAGATTGGCCGTTATCATGTCAAAAACTCTACGAGCAGTACTTC
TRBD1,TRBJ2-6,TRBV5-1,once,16,CASSWDRRSGASVLTF,TGCGCCAGCAGCTGGGACAGACGTTCTGGGGCCAGCGTCCTGACTTTC
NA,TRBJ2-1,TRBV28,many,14,CASSLAGKGVEQFF,TGTGCCAGCAGTTTGGCAGGGAAGGGAGTTGAGCAGTTCTTC
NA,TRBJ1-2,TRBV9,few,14,CASSVAITSDGYTF,TGTGCCAGCAGCGTAGCTATCACGTCCGATGGCTACACCTTC
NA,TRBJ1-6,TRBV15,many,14,CATSRREANSPLHF,TGTGCCACCAGCAGGAGAGAAGCTAATTCACCCCTCCACTTT
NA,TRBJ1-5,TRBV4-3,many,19,CASSQDRGALSASNQPQHF,TGCGCCAGCAGCCAAGACAGGGGAGCCTTATCTGCTAGCAATCAGCCCCAGCATTTT
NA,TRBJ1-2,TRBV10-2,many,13,CASSESNGSGYTF,TGCGCCAGCAGTGAGTCGAACGGGTCCGGCTACACCTTC
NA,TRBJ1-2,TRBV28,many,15,CASSRGGAEEGGYTF,TGTGCCAGCAGCAGGGGCGGGGCCGAAGAAGGGGGCTACACCTTC
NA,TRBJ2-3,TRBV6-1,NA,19,CASKEQLGVAPEDSDTQYF,TGTGCCAGCAAGGAGCAACTAGGGGTAGCACCAGAGGACTCAGATACGCAGTATTTT
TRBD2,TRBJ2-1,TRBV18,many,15,CASSPRTSHKNEQFF,TGTGCCAGCTCACCAAGGACTAGCCATAAGAATGAGCAGTTCTTC
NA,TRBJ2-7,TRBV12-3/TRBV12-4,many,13,CASSLDSDYEQYF,TGTGCCAGCAGCCTAGACAGTGACTACGAGCAGTACTTC
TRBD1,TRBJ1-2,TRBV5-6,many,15,CASSLYDRGNDGYTF,TGTGCCAGCAGCTTGTACGACAGGGGGAACGATGGCTACACCTTC
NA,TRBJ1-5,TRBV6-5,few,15,CASSYSRGLNQPQHF,TGTGCCAGCAGTTACTCTAGGGGCCTTAATCAGCCCCAGCATTTT
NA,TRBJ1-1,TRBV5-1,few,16,CASSLLWTRVNTEAFF,TGCGCCAGCAGCTTGCTGTGGACTCGGGTCAACACTGAAGCTTTCTTT
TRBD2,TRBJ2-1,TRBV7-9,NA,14,CASSILAGGDEQFF,TGTGCCAGCAGCATTTTAGCGGGAGGGGATGAGCAGTTCTTC
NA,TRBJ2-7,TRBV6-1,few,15,CASSEARLPSYEQYF,TGTGCCAGCAGTGAAGCGCGGCTACCCTCCTACGAGCAGTACTTC